The present T cell receptor beta chain was sequenced within a study of T-cell memory formation after mild COVID-19. This clonotype was counted between two and nine times. Its antigen remains unidentified. The V gene lost 8 bases and the J gene lost 3 bases, with 16 bases spanning the gap. Germline-derived CDR1 and CDR2 are MDHEN and SYDVKM. The CDR3 sequence is 14 residues long. 5'RACE with constant-segment primers built TCRalpha and TCRbeta cDNA libraries with UMIs. TCRdb used MiXCR to reprocess the 5' RACE reads, holding one entry per CDR3 protein. Of under 200,000 distinct CDR3 sequences listed, 10% to 15% are singletons. Points from the study as a whole: Day 15 to 85 contracting clones showed balanced CD4/CD8; later expanders leaned CD4+. Pre-infection memory harbored some responding clones, suggesting cross-reactive memory joined.

This TCR came from a man younger than 35 who had mild COVID-19 (a few samples of this study predate the infection). Cell type and time point are not known. Sequences were obtained from PBMCs or a T cell subset sorted from them (not recorded which). The chain is built from TRBV28 and TRBJ2-5; D is unresolved. The CDR3 DNA is TGTGCCAGCCTAGATAGGGTAACCAAAGAGACCCAGTACTTC. It encodes CASLDRVTKETQYF.